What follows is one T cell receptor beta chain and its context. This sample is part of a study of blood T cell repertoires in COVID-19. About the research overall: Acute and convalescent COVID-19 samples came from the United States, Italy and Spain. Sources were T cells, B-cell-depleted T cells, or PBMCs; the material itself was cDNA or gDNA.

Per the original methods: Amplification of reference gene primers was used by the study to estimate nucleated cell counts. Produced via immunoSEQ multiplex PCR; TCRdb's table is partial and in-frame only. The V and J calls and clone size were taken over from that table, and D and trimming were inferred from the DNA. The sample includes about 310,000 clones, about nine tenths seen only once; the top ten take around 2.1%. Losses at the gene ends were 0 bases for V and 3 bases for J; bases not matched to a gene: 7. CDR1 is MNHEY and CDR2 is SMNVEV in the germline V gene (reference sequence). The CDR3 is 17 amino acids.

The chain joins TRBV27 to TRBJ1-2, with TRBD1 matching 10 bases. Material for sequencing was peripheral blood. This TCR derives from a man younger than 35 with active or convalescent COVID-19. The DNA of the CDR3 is TGTGCCAGCAGTTTATCGGGACAGGGGACCTCTGACTATGGCTACACCTTC. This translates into CASSLSGQGTSDYGYTF.